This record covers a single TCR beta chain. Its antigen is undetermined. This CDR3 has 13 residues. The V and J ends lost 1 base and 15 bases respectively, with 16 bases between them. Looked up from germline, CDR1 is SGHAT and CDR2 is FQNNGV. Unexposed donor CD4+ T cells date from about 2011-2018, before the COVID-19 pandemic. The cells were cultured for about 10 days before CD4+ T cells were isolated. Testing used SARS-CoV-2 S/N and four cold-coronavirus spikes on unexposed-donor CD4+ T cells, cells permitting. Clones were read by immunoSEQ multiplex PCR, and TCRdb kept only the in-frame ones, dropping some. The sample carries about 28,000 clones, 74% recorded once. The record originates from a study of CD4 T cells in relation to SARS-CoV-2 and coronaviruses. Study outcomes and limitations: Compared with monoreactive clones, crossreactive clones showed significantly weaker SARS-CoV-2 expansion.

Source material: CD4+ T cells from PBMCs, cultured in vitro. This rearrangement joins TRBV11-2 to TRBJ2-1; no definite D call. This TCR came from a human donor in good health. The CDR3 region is CASSLGQYTVPFF. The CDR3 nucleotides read TGTGCCAGCAGCTTAGGCCAATACACCGTCCCGTTCTTC.